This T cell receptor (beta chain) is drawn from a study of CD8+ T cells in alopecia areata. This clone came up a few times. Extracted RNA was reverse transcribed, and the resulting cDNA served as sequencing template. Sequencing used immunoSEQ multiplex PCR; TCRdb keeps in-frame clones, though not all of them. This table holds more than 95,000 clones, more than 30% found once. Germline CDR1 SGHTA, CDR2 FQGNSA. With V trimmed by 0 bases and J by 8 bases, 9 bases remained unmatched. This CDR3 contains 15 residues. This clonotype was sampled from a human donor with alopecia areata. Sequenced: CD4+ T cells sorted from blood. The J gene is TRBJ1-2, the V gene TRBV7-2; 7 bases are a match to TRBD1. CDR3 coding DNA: TGTGCCAGCAGCTTAGCCCCTGACAGGGCACACGGCTACACCTTC. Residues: CASSLAPDRAHGYTF.